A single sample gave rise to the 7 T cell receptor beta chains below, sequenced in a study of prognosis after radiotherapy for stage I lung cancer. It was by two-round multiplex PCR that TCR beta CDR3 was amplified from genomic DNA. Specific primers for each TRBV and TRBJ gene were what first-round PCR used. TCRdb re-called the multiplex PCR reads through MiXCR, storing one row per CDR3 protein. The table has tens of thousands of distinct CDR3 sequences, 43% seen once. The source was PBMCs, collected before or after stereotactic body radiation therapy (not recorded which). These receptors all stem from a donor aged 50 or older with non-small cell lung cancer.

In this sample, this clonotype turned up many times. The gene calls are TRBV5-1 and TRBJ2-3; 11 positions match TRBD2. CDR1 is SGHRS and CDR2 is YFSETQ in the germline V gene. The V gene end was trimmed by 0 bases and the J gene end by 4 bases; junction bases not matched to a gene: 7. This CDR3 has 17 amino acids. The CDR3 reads CASSLAPLAGGADTQYF. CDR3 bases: TGCGCCAGCAGCTTGGCCCCCCTAGCGGGAGGTGCAGATACGCAGTATTTT.

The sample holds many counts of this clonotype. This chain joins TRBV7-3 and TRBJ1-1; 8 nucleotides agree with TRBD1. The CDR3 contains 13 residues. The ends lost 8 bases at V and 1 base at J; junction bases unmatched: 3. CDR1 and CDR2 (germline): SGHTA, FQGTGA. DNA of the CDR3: TGTGCCAGCGGACAGGGATCGAACACTGAAGCTTTCTTT. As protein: CASGQGSNTEAFF.

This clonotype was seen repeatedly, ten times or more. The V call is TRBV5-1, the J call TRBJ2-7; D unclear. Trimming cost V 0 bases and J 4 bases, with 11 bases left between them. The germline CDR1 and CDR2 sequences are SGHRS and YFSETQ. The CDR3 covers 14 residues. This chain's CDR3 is CASSLEGILYEQYF. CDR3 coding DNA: TGCGCCAGCAGCTTGGAAGGAATACTTTACGAGCAGTACTTC.

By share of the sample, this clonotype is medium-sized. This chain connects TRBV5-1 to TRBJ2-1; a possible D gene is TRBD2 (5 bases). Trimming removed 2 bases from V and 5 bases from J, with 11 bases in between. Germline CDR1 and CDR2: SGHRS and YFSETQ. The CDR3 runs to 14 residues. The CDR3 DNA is TGCGCCAGCAGCTTAGCGGCGACTAACAATGAGCAGTTCTTC. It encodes CASSLAATNNEQFF.

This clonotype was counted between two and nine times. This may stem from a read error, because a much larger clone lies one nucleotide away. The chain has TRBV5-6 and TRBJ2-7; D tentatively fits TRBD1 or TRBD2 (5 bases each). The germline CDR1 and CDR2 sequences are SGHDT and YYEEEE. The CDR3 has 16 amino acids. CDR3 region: CAISLVGDPVLYEQYF. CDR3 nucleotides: TGTGCCATCAGCTTGGTAGGGGACCCGGTACTCTACGAGCAGTACTTC.

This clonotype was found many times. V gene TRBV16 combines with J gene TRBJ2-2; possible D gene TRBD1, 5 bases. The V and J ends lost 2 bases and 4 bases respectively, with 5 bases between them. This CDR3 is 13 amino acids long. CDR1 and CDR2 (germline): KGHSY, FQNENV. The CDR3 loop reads CASSQRGTGELFF. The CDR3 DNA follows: TGTGCCAGCAGCCAAAGGGGCACCGGGGAGCTGTTTTTT.

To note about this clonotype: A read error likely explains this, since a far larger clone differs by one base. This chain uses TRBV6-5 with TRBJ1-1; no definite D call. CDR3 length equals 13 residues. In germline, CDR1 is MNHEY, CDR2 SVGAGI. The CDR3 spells CASTPTLNTEDFF. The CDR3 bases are TGTGCCAGCACCCCGACACTGAACACTGAAGATTTCTTT.